These T cell receptor beta chains were read from a single sample in a study of blood T cell repertoires in COVID-19. Some clones are missing from TCRdb's copy, which holds only in-frame ones; the method was immunoSEQ multiplex PCR. The sample lists about 350,000 clones, more than 75% occurring once. Specimen: PBMCs or T cells enriched from blood (not recorded which). The source of these receptors is a woman aged 25 to 39 who had recovered from COVID-19. CDR3s include the opening cysteine and the closing phenylalanine or tryptophan. The D gene is left open where the match is weak. Only some rows state a clone size, as once, few, many or a class for expanded clones.

V,J,D,size,CDR3,DNA
TRBV14,TRBJ2-3,TRBD2,NA,CASSQASVGTRIADTQYF,TGTGCCAGCAGCCAAGCTAGCGTTGGGACTAGGATCGCAGATACGCAGTATTTT
TRBV5-6,TRBJ2-3,NA,NA,CASSLGGTDTQYF,TGTGCCAGCAGCTTGGGAGGCACAGATACGCAGTATTTT
TRBV4-1,TRBJ2-1,NA,NA,CASSQEVLANEQFF,TGCGCCAGCAGCCAAGAGGTCCTAGCCAATGAGCAGTTCTTC
TRBV5-1,TRBJ1-6,NA,NA,CASSVDSFNSPLHF,TGCGCCAGCAGCGTAGACAGCTTTAATTCACCCCTCCACTTT
TRBV9,TRBJ2-7,TRBD1,NA,CASSVDRVGYEQYF,TGTGCCAGCAGCGTTGACAGGGTGGGTTACGAGCAGTACTTC
TRBV15,TRBJ1-5,TRBD1,NA,CATQNPGQFNQPQHF,TGTGCCACGCAAAACCCGGGACAGTTCAATCAGCCCCAGCATTTT
TRBV19,TRBJ2-5,TRBD1,NA,CASSMDRAYQETQYF,TGTGCCAGTAGTATGGACAGGGCGTACCAAGAGACCCAGTACTTC
TRBV11-3,TRBJ2-3,NA,NA,CASSPRTMGSTDTQYF,TGTGCCAGCAGCCCCCGGACTATGGGTAGCACAGATACGCAGTATTTT
TRBV7-9,TRBJ1-2,TRBD1,NA,CASSSYRQGAGGYTF,TGTGCCAGCAGCTCGTATAGACAGGGGGCTGGAGGCTACACCTTC
TRBV7-6,TRBJ1-1,NA,many,CASSLAEGTPEAFF,TGTGCCAGCAGCTTAGCGGAGGGGACGCCTGAAGCTTTCTTT